This T cell receptor (beta chain) stems from a study of blood T cell repertoires in COVID-19. For the study at large: Sites across the United States, Italy and Spain contributed samples from acute and convalescent COVID-19. From T cells, B-cell-depleted T cells, or PBMCs came the material, which was cDNA or gDNA.

Germline CDR1 is SEHNR and CDR2 is FQNEAQ (reference sequence). The CDR3 runs 18 residues. V lost 6 bases and J lost 2; bases outside the gene matches: 11. As originally analysed: Reference gene primer amplification gave nucleated cell count estimates. TCRdb's copy holds only in-frame clones and misses some; the assay was immunoSEQ multiplex PCR. The V and J calls and clone size were taken over from that table, and D and trimming were inferred from the DNA. This sample yields 150,000 to 200,000 clones, of which roughly 89% are seen a single time; 0.88% belongs to the top ten. Sequencing used peripheral blood. The rearrangement links TRBV7-9 to TRBJ2-2; 11 nucleotides line up with TRBD2. The receptor's source is a woman under 30 who had recovered from COVID-19. CDR3 sequence (DNA): TGTGCCAGCAGTTCTACCCCGGGACTAGCGGAAAACACCGGGGAGCTGTTTTTT. Protein product: CASSSTPGLAENTGELFF.